The 5 T cell receptor beta chains below were found in one sample sequenced in a study of blood T cell repertoires in COVID-19. The repertoire was sequenced with immunoSEQ multiplex PCR; TCRdb's copy has only in-frame clones and lacks some. The table has about 25,000 clones, 65% to 85% seen once. The sequenced sample consisted of peripheral blood. These receptors were taken from a man aged 45-65 years with active or convalescent COVID-19.

The V gene is TRBV9, the J gene TRBJ2-3; 8 nucleotides align to TRBD2. Germline CDR1 reads SGDLS; CDR2 reads YYNGEE. With 4 bases clipped from V and 1 base from J, the junction kept 11 bases outside the gene matches. The CDR3 totals 17 residues. This chain's CDR3 is CASSTRGGLMGTDTQYF. The CDR3, as DNA: TGTGCCAGCAGCACCCGGGGGGGGCTGATGGGCACAGATACGCAGTATTTT.

The chain uses TRBV30 and TRBJ2-1; tentatively, D is TRBD2 (6 bases). V was clipped by 4 bases and J by 6 bases, with 13 bases between them. Per the germline V gene, CDR1 is GTSNPN and CDR2 is SVGIG (reference sequence). This CDR3 has 13 amino acids. The CDR3 DNA is TGTGCCTGGACTTTCGGGAGAGGCAATGAGCAGTTCTTC. It encodes CAWTFGRGNEQFF. The whole variable domain, remainder taken from reference TRBV30 and TRBJ2-1, is SQTIHQWPATLVQPVGSPLSLECTVEGTSNPNLYWYRQAAGRGLQLLFYSVGIGQISSEVPQNLSASRPQDRQFILSSKKLLLSDSGFYLCAWTFGRGNEQFFGPGTRLTVL.

The chain recombines TRBV11-2 with TRBJ2-5; possible D gene TRBD2, 5 bases. Looked up from germline, CDR1 is SGHAT and CDR2 is FQNNGV. Trimming shortened V by 1 base and J by 1 base, and 13 bases separated the two germline ends. This CDR3 is built from 16 residues. CDR3 sequence (DNA): TGTGCCAGCAGCTTAGGAGACTACCAAGCCCAAGAGACCCAGTACTTC. Its protein product is CASSLGDYQAQETQYF.

The CDR3 nucleotides read TGTGCCAGCAGTGATCGGTGGAGCTATGGCTACACCTTC. It translates to CASSDRWSYGYTF. The chain joins TRBV6-1 to TRBJ1-2; D remains unclear. Germline V gene lookup returns CDR1 MNHNS and CDR2 SASEGT. The CDR3 loop spans 13 amino acids. V was trimmed by 3 bases and J by 4 bases, leaving 9 bases between them.

This chain uses TRBV3-1 (or the pseudogene TRBV3-2) with TRBJ1-4; 10 positions agree with TRBD1. CDR3 length: 15 amino acids. CDR1 and CDR2 (germline): LGHDT, YNNKEL (reference sequence). The V gene end was trimmed by 0 bases and the J gene end by 11 bases; junction bases not matched to a gene: 6. CDR3: CASSQDWGQGRKLFF. CDR3 in DNA: TGTGCCAGCAGCCAAGATTGGGGACAGGGGCGGAAACTGTTTTTT.